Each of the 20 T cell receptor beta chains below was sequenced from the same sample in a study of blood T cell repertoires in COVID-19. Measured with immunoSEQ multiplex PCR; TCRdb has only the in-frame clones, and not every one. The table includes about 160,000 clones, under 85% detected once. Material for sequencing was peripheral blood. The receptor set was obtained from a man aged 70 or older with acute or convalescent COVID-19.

Here the CDR3 DNA reads TGTGCCAGCAGTACAGGGGGCTTCAACACTGAAGCTTTCTTT. Amino acids: CASSTGGFNTEAFF. The J gene is TRBJ1-1, the V gene TRBV6-5; 9 bases are shared with TRBD1. CDR3 size: 14 residues. V was clipped by 5 bases and J by 2 bases; unmatched bases: 3. From germline, CDR1 is MNHEY and CDR2 SVGAGI.

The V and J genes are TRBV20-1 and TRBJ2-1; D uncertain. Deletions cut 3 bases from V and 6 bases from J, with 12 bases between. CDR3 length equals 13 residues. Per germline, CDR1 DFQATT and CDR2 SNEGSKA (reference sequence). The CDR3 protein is CSASQSVSNEQFF. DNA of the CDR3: TGCAGTGCTAGTCAAAGCGTCAGCAATGAGCAGTTCTTC.

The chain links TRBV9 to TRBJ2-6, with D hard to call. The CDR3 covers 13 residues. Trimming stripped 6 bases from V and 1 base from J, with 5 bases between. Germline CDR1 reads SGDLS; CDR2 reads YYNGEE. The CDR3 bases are TGTGCCAGCACCCAATCTGGGGCCAACGTCCTGACTTTC. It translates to CASTQSGANVLTF. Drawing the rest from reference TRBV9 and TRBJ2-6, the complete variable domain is DSGVTQTPKHLITATGQRVTLRCSPRSGDLSVYWYQQSLDQGLQFLIQYYNGEERAKGNILERFSAQQFPDLHSELNLSSLELGDSALYFCASTQSGANVLTFGAGSRLTVL.

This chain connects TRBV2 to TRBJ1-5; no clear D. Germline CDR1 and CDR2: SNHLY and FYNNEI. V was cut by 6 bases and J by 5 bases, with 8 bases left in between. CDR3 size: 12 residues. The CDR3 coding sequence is TGTGCCAGCAGCGGACTCGATCAGCCCCAGCATTTT. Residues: CASSGLDQPQHF.

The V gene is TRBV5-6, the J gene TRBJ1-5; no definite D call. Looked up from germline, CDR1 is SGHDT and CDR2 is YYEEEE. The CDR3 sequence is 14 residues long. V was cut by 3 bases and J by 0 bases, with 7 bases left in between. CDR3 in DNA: TGTGCCAGCAGCTACGGTACTAGCAATCAGCCCCAGCATTTT. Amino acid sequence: CASSYGTSNQPQHF.

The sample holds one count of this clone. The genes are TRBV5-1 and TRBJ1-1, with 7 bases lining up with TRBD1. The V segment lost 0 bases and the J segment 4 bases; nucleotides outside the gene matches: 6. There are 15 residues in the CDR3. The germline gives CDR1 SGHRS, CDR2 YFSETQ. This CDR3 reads CASSLAGPGGTEAFF. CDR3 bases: TGCGCCAGCAGCTTGGCGGGGCCAGGGGGCACTGAAGCTTTCTTT.

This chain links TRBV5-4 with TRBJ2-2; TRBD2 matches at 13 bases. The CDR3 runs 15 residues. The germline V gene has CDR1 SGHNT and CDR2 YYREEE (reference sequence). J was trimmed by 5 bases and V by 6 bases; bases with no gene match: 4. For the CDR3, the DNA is TGTGCCAGCACCGGACTAGCGGGGGATACCGGGGAGCTGTTTTTT. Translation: CASTGLAGDTGELFF.

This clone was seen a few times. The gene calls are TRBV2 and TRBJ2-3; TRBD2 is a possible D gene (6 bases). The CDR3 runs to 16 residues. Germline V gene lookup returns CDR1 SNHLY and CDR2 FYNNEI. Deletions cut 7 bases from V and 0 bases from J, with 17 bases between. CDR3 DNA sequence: TGTGCCAGCACCCCGTATCGGGGGAGGAGCACAGATACGCAGTATTTT. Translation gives CASTPYRGRSTDTQYF.

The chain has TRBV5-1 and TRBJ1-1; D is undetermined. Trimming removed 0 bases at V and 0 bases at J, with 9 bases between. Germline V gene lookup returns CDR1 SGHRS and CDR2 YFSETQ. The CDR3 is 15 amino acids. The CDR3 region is CASSLGSGVNTEAFF. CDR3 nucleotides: TGCGCCAGCAGCTTGGGTTCCGGGGTGAACACTGAAGCTTTCTTT.

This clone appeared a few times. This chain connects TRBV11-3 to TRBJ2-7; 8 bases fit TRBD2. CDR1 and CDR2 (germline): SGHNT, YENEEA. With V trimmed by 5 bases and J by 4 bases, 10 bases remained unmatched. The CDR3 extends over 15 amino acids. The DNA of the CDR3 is TGTGCCAGCAGCCTAGCGGCTAGCGGGCCGTACGAGCAGTACTTC. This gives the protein CASSLAASGPYEQYF.

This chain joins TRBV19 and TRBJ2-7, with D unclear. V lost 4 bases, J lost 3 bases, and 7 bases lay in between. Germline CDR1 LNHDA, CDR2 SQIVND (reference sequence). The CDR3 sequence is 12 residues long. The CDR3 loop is CASSTGVYEQYF. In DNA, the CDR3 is TGTGCCAGTAGTACGGGTGTCTACGAGCAGTACTTC.

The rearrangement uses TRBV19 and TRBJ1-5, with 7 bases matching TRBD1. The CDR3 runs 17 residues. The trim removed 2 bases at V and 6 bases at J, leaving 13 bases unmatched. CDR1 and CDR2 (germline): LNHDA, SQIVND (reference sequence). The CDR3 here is CASSIRGVEGAGQPQHF. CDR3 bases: TGTGCCAGTAGTATAAGGGGCGTGGAGGGGGCTGGTCAGCCCCAGCATTTT.

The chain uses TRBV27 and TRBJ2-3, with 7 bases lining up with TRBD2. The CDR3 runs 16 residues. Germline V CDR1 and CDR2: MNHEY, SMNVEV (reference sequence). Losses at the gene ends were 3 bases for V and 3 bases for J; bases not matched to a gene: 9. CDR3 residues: CASSFKGGRLTDTQYF. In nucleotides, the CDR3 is TGTGCCAGCAGTTTTAAGGGCGGGAGATTAACAGATACGCAGTATTTT.

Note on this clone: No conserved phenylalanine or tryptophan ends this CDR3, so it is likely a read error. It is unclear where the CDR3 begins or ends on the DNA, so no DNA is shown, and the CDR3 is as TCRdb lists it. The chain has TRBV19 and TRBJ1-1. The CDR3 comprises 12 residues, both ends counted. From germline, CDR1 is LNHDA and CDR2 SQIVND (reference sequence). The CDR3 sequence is CASSITALGITY.

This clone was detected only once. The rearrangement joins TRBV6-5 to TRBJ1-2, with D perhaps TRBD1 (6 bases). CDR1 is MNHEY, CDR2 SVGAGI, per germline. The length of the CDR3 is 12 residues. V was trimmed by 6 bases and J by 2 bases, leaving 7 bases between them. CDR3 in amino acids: CASSGQNYGYTF. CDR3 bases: TGTGCCAGCAGCGGACAGAACTATGGCTACACCTTC.

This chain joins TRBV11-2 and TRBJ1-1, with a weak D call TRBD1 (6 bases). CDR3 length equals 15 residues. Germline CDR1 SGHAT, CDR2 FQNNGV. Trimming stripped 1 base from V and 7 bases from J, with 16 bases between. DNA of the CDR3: TGTGCCAGCAGCTTAGCCCGATCTACAGGGAGTGAAGCTTTCTTT. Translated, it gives CASSLARSTGSEAFF.

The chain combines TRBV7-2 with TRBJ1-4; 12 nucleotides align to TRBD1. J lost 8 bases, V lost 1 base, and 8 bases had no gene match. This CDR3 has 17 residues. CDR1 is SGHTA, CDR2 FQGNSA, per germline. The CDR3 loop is CASSLVGQGALGEKLFF. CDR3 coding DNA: TGTGCCAGCAGCTTAGTGGGACAGGGGGCGCTGGGGGAAAAACTGTTTTTT.

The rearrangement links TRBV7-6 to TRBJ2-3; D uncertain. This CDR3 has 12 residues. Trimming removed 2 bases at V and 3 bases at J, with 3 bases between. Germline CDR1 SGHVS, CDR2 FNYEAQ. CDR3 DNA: TGTGCCAGCAGCTTACAGACAGATACGCAGTATTTT. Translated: CASSLQTDTQYF. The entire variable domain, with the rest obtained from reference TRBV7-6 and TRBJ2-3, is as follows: GAGVSQSPRYKVTKRGQDVALRCDPISGHVSLYWYRQALGQGPEFLTYFNYEAQQDKSGLPNDRFSAERPEGSISTLTIQRTEQRDSAMYRCASSLQTDTQYFGPGTRLTVL.

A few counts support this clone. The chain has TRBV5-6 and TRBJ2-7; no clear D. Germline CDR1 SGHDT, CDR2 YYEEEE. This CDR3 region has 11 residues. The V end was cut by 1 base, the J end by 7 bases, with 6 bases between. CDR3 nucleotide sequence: TGTGCCAGCAGCTTGCTGACAGAGCAGTACTTC. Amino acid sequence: CASSLLTEQYF.

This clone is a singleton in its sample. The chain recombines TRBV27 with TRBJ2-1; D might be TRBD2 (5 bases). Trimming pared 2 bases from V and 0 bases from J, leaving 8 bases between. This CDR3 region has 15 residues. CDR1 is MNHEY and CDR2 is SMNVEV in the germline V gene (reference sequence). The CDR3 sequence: CASSLDGISYNEQFF. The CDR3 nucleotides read TGTGCCAGCAGTTTAGACGGGATCTCCTACAATGAGCAGTTCTTC.